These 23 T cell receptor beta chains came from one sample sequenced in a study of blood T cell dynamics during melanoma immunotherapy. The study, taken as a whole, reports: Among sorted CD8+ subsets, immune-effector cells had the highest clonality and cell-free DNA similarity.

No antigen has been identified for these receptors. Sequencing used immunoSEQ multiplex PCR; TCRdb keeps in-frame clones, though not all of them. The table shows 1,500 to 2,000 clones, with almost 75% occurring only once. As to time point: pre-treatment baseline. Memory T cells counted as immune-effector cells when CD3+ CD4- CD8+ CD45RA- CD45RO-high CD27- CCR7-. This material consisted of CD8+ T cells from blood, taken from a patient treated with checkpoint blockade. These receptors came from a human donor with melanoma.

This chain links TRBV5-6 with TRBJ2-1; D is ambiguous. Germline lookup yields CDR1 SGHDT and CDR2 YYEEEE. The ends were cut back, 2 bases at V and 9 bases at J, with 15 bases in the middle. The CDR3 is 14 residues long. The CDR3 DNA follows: TGTGCCAGCAGCTTCGTGGACGGTCCCGTTGAGCAGTTCTTC. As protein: CASSFVDGPVEQFF.

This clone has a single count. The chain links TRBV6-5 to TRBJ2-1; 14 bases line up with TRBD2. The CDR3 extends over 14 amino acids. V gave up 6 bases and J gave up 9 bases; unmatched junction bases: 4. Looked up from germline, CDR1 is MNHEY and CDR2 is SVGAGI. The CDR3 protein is CASRGTSGSSEQFF. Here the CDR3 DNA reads TGTGCCAGCAGGGGGACTAGCGGGAGTTCTGAGCAGTTCTTC.

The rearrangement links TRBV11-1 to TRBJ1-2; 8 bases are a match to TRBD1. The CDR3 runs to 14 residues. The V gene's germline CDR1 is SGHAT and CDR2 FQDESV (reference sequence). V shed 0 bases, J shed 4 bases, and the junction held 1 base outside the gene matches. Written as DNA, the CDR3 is TGTGCCAGCAGCTTAGCCGGGACAGGCTATGGCTACACCTTC. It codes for CASSLAGTGYGYTF. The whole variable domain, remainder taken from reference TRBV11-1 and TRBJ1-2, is EAEVAQSPRYKITEKSQAVAFWCDPISGHATLYWYRQILGQGPELLVQFQDESVVDDSQLPKDRFSAERLKGVDSTLKIQPAELGDSAMYLCASSLAGTGYGYTFGSGTRLTVV.

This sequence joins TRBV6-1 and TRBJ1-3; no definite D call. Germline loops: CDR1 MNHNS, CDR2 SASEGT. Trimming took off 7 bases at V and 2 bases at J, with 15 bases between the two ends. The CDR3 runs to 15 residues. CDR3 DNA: TGTGCCAGCAACGACGCTCCCTCCCCTGGAAACACCATATATTTT. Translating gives CASNDAPSPGNTIYF.

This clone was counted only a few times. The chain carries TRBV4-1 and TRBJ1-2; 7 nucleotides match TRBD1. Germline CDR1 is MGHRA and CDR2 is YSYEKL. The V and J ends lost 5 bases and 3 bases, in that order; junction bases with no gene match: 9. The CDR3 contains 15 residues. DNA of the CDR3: TGCGCCAGCAGCGCCCAGGGGGGGGGAGACTATGGCTACACCTTC. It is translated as CASSAQGGGDYGYTF.

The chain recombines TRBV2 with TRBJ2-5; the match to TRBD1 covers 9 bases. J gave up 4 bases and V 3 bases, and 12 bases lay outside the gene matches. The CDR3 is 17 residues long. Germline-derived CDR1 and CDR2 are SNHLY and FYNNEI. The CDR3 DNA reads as TGTGCCAGCAGTGAGTCCGGGACAGGGCTCGGGGGAGAGACCCAGTACTTC. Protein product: CASSESGTGLGGETQYF. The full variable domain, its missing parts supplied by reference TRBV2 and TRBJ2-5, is EPEVTQTPSHQVTQMGQEVILRCVPISNHLYFYWYRQILGQKVEFLVSFYNNEISEKSEIFDDQFSVERPDGSNFTLKIRSTKLEDSAMYFCASSESGTGLGGETQYFGPGTRLLVL.

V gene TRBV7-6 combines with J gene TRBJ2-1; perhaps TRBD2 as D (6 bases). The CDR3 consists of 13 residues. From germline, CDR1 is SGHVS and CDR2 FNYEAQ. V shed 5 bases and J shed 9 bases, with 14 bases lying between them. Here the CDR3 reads CASSPQRGTEQFF. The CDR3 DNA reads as TGTGCCAGCAGCCCTCAACGGGGGACTGAGCAGTTCTTC.

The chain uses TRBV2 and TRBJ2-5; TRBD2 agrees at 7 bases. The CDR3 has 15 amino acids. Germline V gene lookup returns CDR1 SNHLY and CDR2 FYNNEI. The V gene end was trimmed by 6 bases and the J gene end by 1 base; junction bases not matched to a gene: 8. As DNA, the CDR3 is TGTGCCAGCAGCCCGCTCCTAGCGGTCCAAGAGACCCAGTACTTC. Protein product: CASSPLLAVQETQYF.

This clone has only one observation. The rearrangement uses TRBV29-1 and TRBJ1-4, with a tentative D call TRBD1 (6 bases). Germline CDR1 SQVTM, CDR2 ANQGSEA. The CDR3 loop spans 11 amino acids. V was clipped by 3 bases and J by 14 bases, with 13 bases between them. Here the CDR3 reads CSVDEGDGLFF. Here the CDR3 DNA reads TGCAGCGTTGATGAGGGGGATGGTCTGTTTTTT.

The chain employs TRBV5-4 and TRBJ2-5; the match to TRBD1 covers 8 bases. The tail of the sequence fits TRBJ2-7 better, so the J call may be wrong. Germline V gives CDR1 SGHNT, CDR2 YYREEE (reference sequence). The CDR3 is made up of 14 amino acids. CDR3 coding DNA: TGTGCCAGCAGCTTCGGGGACAGGCACTACGAGCAGTACTTC. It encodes CASSFGDRHYEQYF.

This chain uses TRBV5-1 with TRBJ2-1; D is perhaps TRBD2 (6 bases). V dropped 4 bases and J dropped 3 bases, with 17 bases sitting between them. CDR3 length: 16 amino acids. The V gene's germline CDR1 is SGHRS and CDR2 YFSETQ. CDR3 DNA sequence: TGCGCCAGCAGCGAGGGAACCTGGACTAACTACAATGAGCAGTTCTTC. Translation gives CASSEGTWTNYNEQFF.

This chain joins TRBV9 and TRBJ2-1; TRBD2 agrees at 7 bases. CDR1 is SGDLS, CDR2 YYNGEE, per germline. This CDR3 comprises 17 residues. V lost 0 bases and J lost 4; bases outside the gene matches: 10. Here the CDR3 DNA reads TGTGCCAGCAGCGTAGGCCCTAGCGGACTAATTTACAATGAGCAGTTCTTC. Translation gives CASSVGPSGLIYNEQFF.

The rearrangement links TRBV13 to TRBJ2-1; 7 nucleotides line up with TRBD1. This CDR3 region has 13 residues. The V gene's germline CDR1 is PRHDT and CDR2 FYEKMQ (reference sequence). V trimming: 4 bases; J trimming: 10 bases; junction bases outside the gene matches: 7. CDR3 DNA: TGTGCCAGCAGCTCTCTCAACAGGGGCGAGCAGTTCTTC. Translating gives CASSSLNRGEQFF.

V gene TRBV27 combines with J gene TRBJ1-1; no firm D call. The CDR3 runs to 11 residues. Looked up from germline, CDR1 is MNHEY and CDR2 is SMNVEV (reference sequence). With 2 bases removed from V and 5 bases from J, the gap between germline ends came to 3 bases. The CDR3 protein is CASSLGTEAFF. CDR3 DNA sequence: TGTGCCAGCAGTTTAGGTACTGAAGCTTTCTTT.

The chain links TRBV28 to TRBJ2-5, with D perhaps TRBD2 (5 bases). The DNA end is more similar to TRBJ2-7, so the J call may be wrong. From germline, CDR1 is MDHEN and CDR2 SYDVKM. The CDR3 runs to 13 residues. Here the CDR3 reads CASSLAGFNEQYF. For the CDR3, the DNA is TGTGCCAGCAGTTTAGCGGGTTTTAACGAGCAGTACTTC.

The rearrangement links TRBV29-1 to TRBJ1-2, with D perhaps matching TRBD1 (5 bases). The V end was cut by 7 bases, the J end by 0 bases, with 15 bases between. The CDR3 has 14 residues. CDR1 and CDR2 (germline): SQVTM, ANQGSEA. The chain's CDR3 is CSAELGGANYGYTF. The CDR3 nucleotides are TGCAGCGCCGAGCTCGGGGGAGCTAACTATGGCTACACCTTC. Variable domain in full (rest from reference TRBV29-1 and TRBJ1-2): SAVISQKPSRDICQRGTSLTIQCQVDSQVTMMFWYRQQPGQSLTLIATANQGSEATYESGFVIDKFPISRPNLTFSTLTVSNMSPEDSSIYLCSAELGGANYGYTFGSGTRLTVV.

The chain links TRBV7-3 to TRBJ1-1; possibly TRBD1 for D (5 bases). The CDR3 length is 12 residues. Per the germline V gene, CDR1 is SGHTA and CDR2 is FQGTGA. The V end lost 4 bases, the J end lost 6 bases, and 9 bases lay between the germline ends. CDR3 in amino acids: CASSSGTPEAFF. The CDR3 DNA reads TGTGCCAGCAGCTCAGGGACCCCTGAAGCTTTCTTT. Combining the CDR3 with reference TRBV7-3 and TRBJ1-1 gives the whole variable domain GAGVSQTPSNKVTEKGKYVELRCDPISGHTALYWYRQSLGQGPEFLIYFQGTGAADDSGLPNDRFFAVRPEGSVSTLKIQRTERGDSAVYLCASSSGTPEAFFGQGTRLTVV.

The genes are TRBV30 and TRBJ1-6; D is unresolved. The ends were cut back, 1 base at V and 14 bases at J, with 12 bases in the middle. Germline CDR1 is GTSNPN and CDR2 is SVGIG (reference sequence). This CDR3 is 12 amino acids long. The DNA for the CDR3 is TGTGCCTGGAGTGAGTCTTCATTAACCCTCCACTTT. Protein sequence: CAWSESSLTLHF.

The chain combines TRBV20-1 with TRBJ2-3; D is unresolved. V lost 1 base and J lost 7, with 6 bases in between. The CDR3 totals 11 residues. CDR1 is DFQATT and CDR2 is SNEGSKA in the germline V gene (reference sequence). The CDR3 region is CSARVGHTQYF. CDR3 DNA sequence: TGCAGTGCTAGAGTAGGCCATACGCAGTATTTT.

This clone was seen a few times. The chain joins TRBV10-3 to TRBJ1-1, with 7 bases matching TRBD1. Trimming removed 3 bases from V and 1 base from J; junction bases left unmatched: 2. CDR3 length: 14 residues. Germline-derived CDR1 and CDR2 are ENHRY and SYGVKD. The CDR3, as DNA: TGTGCCATCAGTGAAGGGACAGAGAACACTGAAGCTTTCTTT. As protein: CAISEGTENTEAFF.

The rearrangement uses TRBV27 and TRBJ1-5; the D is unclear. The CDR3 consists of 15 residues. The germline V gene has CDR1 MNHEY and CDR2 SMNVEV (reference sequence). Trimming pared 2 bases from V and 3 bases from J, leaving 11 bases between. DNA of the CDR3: TGTGCCAGCAGTTTAGAGTGGGAAGACAATCAGCCCCAGCATTTT. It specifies CASSLEWEDNQPQHF.

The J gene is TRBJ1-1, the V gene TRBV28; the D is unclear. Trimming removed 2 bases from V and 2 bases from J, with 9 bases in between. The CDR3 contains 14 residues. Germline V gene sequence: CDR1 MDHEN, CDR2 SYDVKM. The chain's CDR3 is CASSLRPLNTEAFF. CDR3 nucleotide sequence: TGTGCCAGCAGTTTAAGACCCTTAAACACTGAAGCTTTCTTT.

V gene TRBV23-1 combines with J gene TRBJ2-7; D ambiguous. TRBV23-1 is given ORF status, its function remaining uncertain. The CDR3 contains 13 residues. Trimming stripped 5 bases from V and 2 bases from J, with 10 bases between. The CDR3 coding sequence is TGCGCCAGCAGTGGACCGCTTACCTACGAGCAGTACTTC. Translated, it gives CASSGPLTYEQYF.